The clone carrying this T cell receptor beta chain has ten or more counts. The antigen remains unidentified. This sample was included in a study of regulatory T cells in long-lasting Graves disease. Construction of the TCR beta libraries employed iRepertoire HTBI primers in conjunction with Arm-PCR of CDR3 regions. TCRdb reprocessed the multiplex PCR reads via MiXCR and lists one record per CDR3 protein. The sample lists over 350,000 distinct CDR3 sequences, less than 15% seen once, with around a sixth in the top ten. This sample's time point: newly diagnosed GD, antithyroid drugs for less than 3 months. PBMC-derived RNA was used for the TCR library. Germline V CDR1 and CDR2: GTSNPN, SVGIG (reference sequence). This CDR3 is 15 amino acids long. V was clipped by 3 bases and J by 5 bases; unmatched bases: 6. Findings and caveats of the study: Persistent-disease Graves' patients showed less TCR diversity than new cases. Under persistent disease, TRBV28, TRBJ1-2 and TRBJ2-5 were used preferentially.

The same specimen was also included in a second study, on T cells in Graves' hyperthyroidism and ophthalmopathy. As reported in that work: Patients aged 18 to 65 with hyperthyroidism were newly diagnosed, with duration under 2 months. HTBI primers were the set used in a first-round RT-PCR of the TCR CDR3.

The chain carries TRBV30 and TRBJ2-1; TRBD2 matches at 11 bases. The receptor was derived from a woman between 45 and 60 years old with Graves disease. Sample: peripheral blood mononuclear cells (PBMCs), taken at new diagnosis, from a patient treated with antithyroid drugs. The CDR3 region has the DNA TGTGCCTGGAGCGCACTAGCGGGAGCCAACAATGAGCAGTTCTTC. Translated, it gives CAWSALAGANNEQFF.